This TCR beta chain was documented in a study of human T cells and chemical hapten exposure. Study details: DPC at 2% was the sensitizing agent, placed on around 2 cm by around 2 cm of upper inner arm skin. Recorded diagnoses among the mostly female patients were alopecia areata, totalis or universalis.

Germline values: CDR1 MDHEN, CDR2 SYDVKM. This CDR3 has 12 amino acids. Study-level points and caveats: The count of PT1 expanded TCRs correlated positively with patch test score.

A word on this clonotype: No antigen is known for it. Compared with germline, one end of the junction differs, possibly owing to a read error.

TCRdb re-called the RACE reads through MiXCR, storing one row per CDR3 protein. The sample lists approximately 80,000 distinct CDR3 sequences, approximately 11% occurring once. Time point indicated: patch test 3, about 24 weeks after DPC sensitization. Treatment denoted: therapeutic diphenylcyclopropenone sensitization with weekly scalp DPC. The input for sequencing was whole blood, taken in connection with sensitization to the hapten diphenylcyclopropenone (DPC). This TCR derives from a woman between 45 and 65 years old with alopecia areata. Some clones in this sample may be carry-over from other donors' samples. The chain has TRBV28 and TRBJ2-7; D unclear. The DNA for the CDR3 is TGTGCCAGCCCCATTGGACGGCGCGAGCAGTATTTC. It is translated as CASPIGRREQYF.